This TCR beta chain originates from a study of blood T cell repertoires in COVID-19. Comments on this clone: The junction departs from germline at one end; a sequencing error may be responsible. Other DNA sequences within the sample encode an identical CDR3.

Sequencing was performed with immunoSEQ multiplex PCR; in TCRdb, only in-frame clones are kept and a portion is missing. The sample includes roughly 150,000 clones, 75% to 90% of them seen just once. The sequence was collected from a woman aged 40 to 50 with acute or convalescent COVID-19. The sequencing sample was made of peripheral blood.

The CDR3 spells CASSLDRNQPQHF. The CDR3 DNA reads TGTGCCAGCAGTTTAGACAGGAATCAGCCCCAGCATTTT. The rearrangement links TRBV11-2 to TRBJ1-5; weak D call: TRBD1 (6 bases). The CDR3 contains 13 residues. Germline V gene data show CDR1 as SGHAT and CDR2 as FQNNGV.